Listed below are T cell receptor beta chains from one sample, sequenced in a study of blood T cell repertoires in COVID-19. Method: immunoSEQ multiplex PCR; TCRdb's copy keeps in-frame clones and lacks some. This table has hundreds of thousands of clones, around nine tenths appearing once. The sequenced sample consisted of peripheral blood. The receptor set was obtained from a woman between 50 and 59 years old with COVID-19, enrolled during active disease. CDR3s include the opening cysteine and the closing phenylalanine or tryptophan. D genes are given only for firm matches. The size of a clone is reported for some rows only, either as once, few or many, or as a class for expanded clones.

D	size	V	J	CDR3	DNA
-	few	TRBV5-1	TRBJ1-4	CASRIGATNEKLFF	TGCGCCAGCAGAATAGGAGCAACTAATGAAAAACTGTTTTTT
-	-	TRBV5-1	TRBJ2-5	CASSSSIGGRETQYF	TGCGCCAGCAGCTCTTCGATAGGGGGTCGAGAGACCCAGTACTTC
TRBD1	once	TRBV29-1	TRBJ1-1	CSVGTGSNTEAFF	TGCAGCGTTGGGACAGGGTCGAACACTGAAGCTTTCTTT
TRBD1	-	TRBV5-4	TRBJ1-2	CASSPGVGQGFYGYTF	TGTGCCAGCAGCCCTGGTGTGGGACAGGGATTTTATGGCTACACCTTC
TRBD2	once	TRBV4-1	TRBJ2-7	CASSQGPGTSGRKAYEQYF	TGCGCCAGCAGCCAAGGCCCCGGGACTAGCGGTCGAAAAGCCTACGAGCAGTACTTC
-	-	TRBV5-4	TRBJ2-2	CASSFKGRSTGELFF	TGTGCCAGCAGCTTTAAGGGGAGGAGCACCGGGGAGCTGTTTTTT
-	-	TRBV18	TRBJ2-1	CASSPRGPTHNEQFF	TGTGCCAGCTCACCTAGAGGGCCCACCCACAATGAGCAGTTCTTC
-	few	TRBV7-9	TRBJ2-7	CASSVVRGGDSYEQYF	TGTGCCAGCAGCGTGGTTAGGGGGGGCGACTCCTACGAGCAGTACTTC
TRBD1	-	TRBV10-1	TRBJ1-1	CATRRGQGSLDTEAFF	TGCGCCACCCGACGGGGACAGGGTTCGTTGGACACTGAAGCTTTCTTT
-	-	TRBV6-1	TRBJ1-5	CASSEGGYGQPQHF	TGTGCCAGCAGTGAAGGAGGGTATGGACAGCCCCAGCATTTT
-	few	TRBV7-8	TRBJ2-1	CASSPAGGTEQFF	TGTGCCAGCAGCCCAGCCGGGGGTACAGAGCAGTTCTTC
-	-	TRBV29-1	TRBJ2-3	CSAGISGTDTQYF	TGCAGCGCAGGCATCAGCGGCACAGATACGCAGTATTTT
TRBD1	-	TRBV25-1	TRBJ1-2	CASNPGTGIDGYTF	TGTGCCAGCAATCCCGGGACAGGGATTGATGGCTACACCTTC
TRBD2	-	TRBV5-1	TRBJ2-3	CASSGLAGGGTDTQYF	TGCGCCAGCAGCGGTCTAGCGGGGGGAGGCACAGATACGCAGTATTTT
TRBD1	-	TRBV5-1	TRBJ2-7	CASSPGGGRYEQYF	TGCGCCAGCAGCCCAGGGGGCGGTCGGTACGAGCAGTACTTC
TRBD2	-	TRBV9	TRBJ2-1	CASSGSGASSYNEQFF	TGTGCCAGCAGTGGGAGCGGGGCCAGCTCCTACAATGAGCAGTTCTTC
-	-	TRBV2	TRBJ1-5	CASQNGGPGNQPQHF	TGTGCCAGCCAAAACGGGGGGCCTGGCAATCAGCCCCAGCATTTT
TRBD1	many	TRBV5-1	TRBJ2-2	CASRTGASNTGELFF	TGCGCCAGCAGAACAGGGGCGTCGAACACCGGGGAGCTGTTTTTT
-	-	TRBV10-3	TRBJ2-1	CAISLEGDNEQFF	TGTGCCATCAGTTTGGAAGGGGACAATGAGCAGTTCTTC
-	once	TRBV6-5	TRBJ1-1	CASSSPGRRNTEAFF	TGTGCCAGCAGTTCCCCGGGGAGGAGGAACACTGAAGCTTTCTTT
-	few	TRBV19	TRBJ2-7	CASSTAGATYEQYF	TGTGCCAGTAGTACTGCGGGGGCCACCTACGAGCAGTACTTC
-	-	TRBV27	TRBJ2-5	CASRGIQGKETQYF	TGTGCCAGCAGGGGGATACAGGGAAAAGAGACCCAGTACTTC
TRBD1	-	TRBV7-9	TRBJ1-1	CASSPGDRELLTEAFF	TGTGCCAGCAGCCCGGGGGACAGGGAGCTTTTAACTGAAGCTTTCTTT
-	-	TRBV5-1	TRBJ1-1	CASSLSPNTEAFF	TGCGCCAGCAGCCTAAGCCCTAACACTGAAGCTTTCTTT
-	-	TRBV19	TRBJ2-1	CASSIDSFYNEQFF	TGTGCCAGTAGTATAGATTCCTTCTACAATGAGCAGTTCTTC
TRBD2	-	TRBV9	TRBJ2-3	CASSAGDYPTDTQYF	TGTGCCAGCAGCGCGGGGGACTACCCCACAGATACGCAGTATTTT
TRBD1	-	TRBV9	TRBJ1-1	CASSAWTGQRVVEAFF	TGTGCCAGCAGCGCCTGGACGGGACAGCGGGTCGTTGAAGCTTTCTTT
TRBD2	-	TRBV2	TRBJ2-1	CASSEWLAGGRLSSYNEQFF	TGTGCCAGCAGTGAGTGGCTAGCGGGGGGGAGGTTGAGCTCCTACAATGAGCAGTTCTTC
TRBD1	-	TRBV5-6	TRBJ1-1	CASSLGQANTEAFF	TGTGCCAGCAGCCTTGGACAGGCCAACACTGAAGCTTTCTTT
-	once	TRBV12-3/TRBV12-4	TRBJ1-1	CASSLQGSTEAFF	TGTGCCAGCAGTTTGCAGGGAAGCACTGAAGCTTTCTTT
-	-	TRBV28	TRBJ1-5	CASSLPDQPQHF	TGTGCCAGCAGTTTGCCAGATCAGCCCCAGCATTTT
-	-	TRBV6-4	TRBJ2-1	CASSDLYRGAYNEQFF	TGTGCCAGCAGTGACCTTTATCGCGGGGCTTACAATGAGCAGTTCTTC
TRBD2	-	TRBV5-1	TRBJ2-5	CASGASGGQETQYF	TGCGCCAGCGGCGCTAGCGGGGGGCAAGAGACCCAGTACTTC
TRBD2	-	TRBV2	TRBJ2-3	CASSERGGRADTQYF	TGTGCCAGCAGTGAGCGGGGGGGAAGGGCAGATACGCAGTATTTT
-	-	TRBV6-6	TRBJ1-1	CASTLKDSQEAFF	TGTGCCAGCACCCTCAAGGACAGCCAGGAAGCTTTCTTT
TRBD2	-	TRBV5-1	TRBJ2-3	CASSPEGRVVDTQYF	TGCGCCAGCAGCCCGGAGGGGAGGGTTGTGGATACGCAGTATTTT
-	-	TRBV7-9	TRBJ1-1	CASSPRTAEPKAFF	TGTGCCAGCAGCCCACGGACAGCGGAACCTAAAGCTTTCTTT
-	-	TRBV27	TRBJ1-4	CASSSTNEKLFF	TGTGCCAGCAGTTCCACAAACGAAAAACTGTTTTTT
-	-	TRBV30	TRBJ2-3	CAWRQADTQYF	TGTGCCTGGAGACAGGCAGATACGCAGTATTTT